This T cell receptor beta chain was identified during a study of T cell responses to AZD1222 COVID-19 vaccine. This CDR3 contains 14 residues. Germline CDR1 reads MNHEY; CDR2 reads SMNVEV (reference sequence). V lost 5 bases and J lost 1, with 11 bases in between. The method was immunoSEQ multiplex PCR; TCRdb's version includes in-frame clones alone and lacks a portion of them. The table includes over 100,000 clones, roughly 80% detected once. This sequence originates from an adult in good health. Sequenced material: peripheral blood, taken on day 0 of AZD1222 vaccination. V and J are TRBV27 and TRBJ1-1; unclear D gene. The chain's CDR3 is CASSLIAGNTEAFF. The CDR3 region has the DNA TGTGCCAGCAGTCTCATTGCAGGGAACACTGAAGCTTTCTTT.